The TCR beta chain under discussion was sequenced for a study of molecular identifiers for immune sequencing clone quantification. Study-wide context: Four of five RNA aliquots from approximately 20,000 or 98,000 naive CD8 T cells were sequenced.

The study's findings and limits: Approximately 910,000 naive cells reportedly did not prevent detection of spiked Jurkat TCR RNA from one cell. Molecules of identical TCR sharing a barcode could underestimate highly expanded clone sizes. Naive cells had under 1% of molecules in clones above 20 RNA copies, effectors over 99%.

This clonotype was detected a few times. Its antigen is unknown. With V trimmed by 0 bases and J by 0 bases, 7 bases remained unmatched. Looked up from germline, CDR1 is DFQATT and CDR2 is SNEGSKA (reference sequence). The CDR3 has 18 residues. Each CDR3 protein gets one entry after TCRdb re-called the PCR reads with MiXCR. Seen here are 300,000 to 400,000 distinct CDR3 sequences, about a quarter observed once, and the top ten hold roughly 0.7%. Sequenced input: naive CD8+ T cells from blood, with Jurkat cell RNA spiked in. As for subset: FACS-sorted CD8+CD4-CCR7+CD45RA+ naive T cells. The sequence was collected from a human donor in good health. Some libraries in this study had Jurkat cell RNA spiked in. The chain couples TRBV20-1 to TRBJ2-7; 14 bases agree with TRBD2. This CDR3 reads CSARDLGLAGDDSYEQYF. CDR3 nucleotides: TGCAGTGCTAGAGACTTGGGACTAGCGGGGGACGACTCCTACGAGCAGTACTTC.